The clone carrying this T cell receptor (beta chain) was observed once. Its antigen remains unknown. TCRdb's copy holds only in-frame clones and misses some; the assay was immunoSEQ multiplex PCR. The profile covers about 530,000 clones, with approximately 95% appearing a single time and 0.055% to 0.075% taken by the ten largest. The data derive from a study of shared clonotypes between healthy human individuals. The CD4+ fraction was divided into a CD45RA+ naive subset and a CD45RA-negative memory subset. Study observations and caveats: When naive CD4 clonotypes were compared across a handful of donors, about 4.9% were shared.

The CDR3 runs 18 residues. Germline V gene sequence: CDR1 MGHRA, CDR2 YSYEKL. Germline trimming cut 0 bases from V and 5 bases from J; bases unmatched to any gene: 14. The sample comprised naive CD4+ T cells sorted from blood. Subset here: CD45RA+ positively selected. This chain joins TRBV4-1 and TRBJ2-3, with 7 bases identical to TRBD2. The receptor was isolated from a woman in her twenties or thirties in good health. The CDR3 region is CASSQEKRELKFVDTQYF. DNA of the CDR3: TGCGCCAGCAGCCAAGAAAAGCGGGAATTGAAATTCGTAGATACGCAGTATTTT.